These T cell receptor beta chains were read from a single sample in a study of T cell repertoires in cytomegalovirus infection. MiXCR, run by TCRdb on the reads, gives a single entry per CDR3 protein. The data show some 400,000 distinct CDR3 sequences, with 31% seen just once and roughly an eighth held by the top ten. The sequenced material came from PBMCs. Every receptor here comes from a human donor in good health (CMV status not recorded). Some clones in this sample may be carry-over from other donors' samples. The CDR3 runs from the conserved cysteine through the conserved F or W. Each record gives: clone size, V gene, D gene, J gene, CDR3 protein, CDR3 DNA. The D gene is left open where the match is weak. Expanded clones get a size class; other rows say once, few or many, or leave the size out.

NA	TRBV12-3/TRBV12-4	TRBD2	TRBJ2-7	CASSLTTSGSYEQYF	TGTGCCAGCAGTTTAACAACTAGCGGCTCCTACGAGCAGTACTTC
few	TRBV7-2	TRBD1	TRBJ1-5	CASSRDRVSQPQHF	TGTGCCAGCAGCAGGGACAGGGTGAGTCAGCCCCAGCATTTT
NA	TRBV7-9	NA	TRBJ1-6	CASKKDSDNSPLHF	TGTGCCAGCAAGAAGGACAGCGATAATTCACCCCTCCACTTT
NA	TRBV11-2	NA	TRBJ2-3	CASRLDSPVLARTDTPYF	TGTGCCAGCAGATTAGATTCTCCCGTCCTCGCGCGCACAGATACGCCGTATTTT
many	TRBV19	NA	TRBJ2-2	CASSHPLASAGELFF	TGTGCCAGTAGCCACCCGCTAGCGTCCGCCGGGGAGCTGTTTTTT
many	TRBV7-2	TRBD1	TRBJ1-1	CASAGQGLMNTEAFF	TGTGCCAGCGCGGGACAGGGCCTCATGAACACTGAAGCTTTCTTT
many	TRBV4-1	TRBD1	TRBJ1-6	CASSQDGTGGSPLHF	TGCGCCAGCAGCCAAGACGGGACAGGGGGTTCACCCCTCCACTTT
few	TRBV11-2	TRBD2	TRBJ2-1	CASSLLAGGMDEQFF	TGTGCCAGCAGCCTCCTAGCGGGGGGGATGGATGAGCAGTTCTTC
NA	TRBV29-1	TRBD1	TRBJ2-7	CSVQPTGTGNEQYF	TGCAGCGTACAACCTACCGGGACAGGGAACGAGCAGTACTTC
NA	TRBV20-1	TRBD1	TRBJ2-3	CSISWGDRSTDTQYF	TGCAGTATTTCTTGGGGGGACAGGAGCACAGATACGCAGTATTTT
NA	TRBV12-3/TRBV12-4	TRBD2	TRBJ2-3	CASSLILAGPSTDTQYF	TGTGCCAGCAGTTTAATCCTAGCGGGGCCAAGCACAGATACGCAGTATTTT
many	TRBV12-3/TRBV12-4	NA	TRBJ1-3	CAINRRGSGNTIYF	TGTGCCATAAATCGGCGGGGCTCTGGAAACACCATATATTTT
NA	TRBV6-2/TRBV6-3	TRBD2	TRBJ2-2	CASSYERGGSYTGELFF	TGTGCCAGCAGTTACGAGCGGGGGGGCTCTTACACCGGGGAGCTGTTTTTT
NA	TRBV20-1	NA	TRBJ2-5	CSASSFRDQETQYF	TGCAGTGCTAGTTCTTTCAGGGACCAAGAGACCCAGTACTTC
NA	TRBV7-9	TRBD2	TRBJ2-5	CASSLRTSGGAGETQYF	TGTGCCAGCAGCCTCCGGACTAGCGGGGGGGCCGGGGAGACCCAGTACTTC
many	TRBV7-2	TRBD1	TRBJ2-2	CASSLVGQGAVGELFF	TGTGCCAGCAGCTTAGTAGGACAGGGGGCGGTCGGGGAGCTGTTTTTT
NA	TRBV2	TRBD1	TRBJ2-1	CASSASRGQDEQFF	TGTGCCAGCAGTGCCAGCAGGGGGCAAGATGAGCAGTTCTTC
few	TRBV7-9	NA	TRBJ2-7	CASTRAASYEQYF	TGTGCCAGCACCCGAGCAGCCTCCTACGAGCAGTACTTC
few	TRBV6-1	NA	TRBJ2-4	CASSEARRDIQYF	TGTGCCAGCAGTGAAGCCCGGCGCGACATTCAGTACTTC
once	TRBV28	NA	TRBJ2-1	CASSTWGSLGNEQFF	TGTGCCAGCAGTACGTGGGGGTCCCTGGGGAATGAGCAGTTCTTC
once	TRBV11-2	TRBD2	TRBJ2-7	CASSLDPERGYSYEPYF	TGTGCCAGCAGCTTAGACCCAGAGCGGGGGTACTCCTACGAGCCGTACTTC
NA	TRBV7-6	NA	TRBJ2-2	CAGGRNTGELFF	TGTGCCGGAGGGAGAAACACCGGGGAGCTGTTTTTT
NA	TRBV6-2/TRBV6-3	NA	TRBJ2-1	CASTHGGLHNEQLF	TGTGCCAGCACCCACGGGGGGCTTCACAATGAGCAGTTATTC
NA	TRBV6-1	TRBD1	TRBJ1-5	CASSGGQVPGNQPQHF	TGTGCCAGCAGTGGTGGACAGGTGCCTGGCAATCAGCCCCAGCATTTT
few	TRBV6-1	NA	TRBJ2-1	CASSEAFSFGGNLRPNEQFF	TGTGCCAGCAGTGAAGCGTTTTCTTTTGGTGGCAACCTACGACCCAATGAGCAGTTCTTC
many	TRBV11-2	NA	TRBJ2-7	CASSNRPGLAQYEQYF	TGTGCCAGCAGCAACCGACCGGGACTGGCCCAATACGAGCAGTACTTC
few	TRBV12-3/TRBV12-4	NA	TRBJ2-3	CASNQGGDTQYF	TGTGCCAGCAATCAAGGGGGAGATACGCAGTATTTT
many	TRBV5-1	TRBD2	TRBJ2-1	CASSFGLAGDTEQFF	TGCGCCAGCAGTTTCGGACTAGCGGGGGATACTGAGCAGTTCTTC
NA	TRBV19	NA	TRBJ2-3	CASSMRFGTSVTDTQYF	TGTGCCAGTAGTATGAGGTTCGGGACCAGTGTCACAGATACGCAGTATTTT
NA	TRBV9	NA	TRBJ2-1	CASSVGPGFSYNEQFF	TGTGCCAGCAGCGTAGGACCCGGGTTCTCCTACAATGAGCAGTTCTTC
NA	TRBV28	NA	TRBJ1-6	CASSKDRPSYNSPLHF	TGTGCCAGCAGCAAAGACAGGCCCTCCTATAATTCACCCCTCCACTTT
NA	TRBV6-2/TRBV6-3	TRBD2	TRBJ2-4	CASDEGRLAGVAENIQYF	TGTGCCAGCGATGAGGGAAGACTAGCGGGGGTAGCCGAAAACATTCAGTACTTC
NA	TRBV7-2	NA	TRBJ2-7	CASSPDRQGYEQYF	TGTGCCAGCAGCCCTGACAGGCAAGGCTACGAGCAGTACTTC
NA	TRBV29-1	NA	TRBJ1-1	CSAHRVNTEAFF	TGCAGCGCCCATAGGGTGAACACTGAAGCTTTCTTT
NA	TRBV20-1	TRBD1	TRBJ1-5	CSAPGTGVYQPQHF	TGCAGTGCTCCCGGGACAGGGGTGTATCAGCCCCAGCATTTT
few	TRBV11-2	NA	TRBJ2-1	CASSWELYNEQFF	TGTGCCAGCAGCTGGGAACTCTACAATGAGCAGTTCTTC
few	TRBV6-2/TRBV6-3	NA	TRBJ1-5	CASSHRAGGNSNQPQHF	TGTGCCAGCTCCCACCGGGCAGGAGGAAATAGCAATCAGCCCCAGCATTTT
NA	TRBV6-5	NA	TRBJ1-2	CASSSGPKSNYGYTF	TGTGCCAGCAGTTCGGGACCGAAGTCTAACTATGGCTACACCTTC
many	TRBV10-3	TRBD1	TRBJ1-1	CAISVDRGSTEAFF	TGTGCCATCAGTGTCGACAGGGGTTCCACTGAAGCTTTCTTT
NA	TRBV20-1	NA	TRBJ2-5	CSAFGSWGQETQYF	TGCAGTGCCTTCGGGAGCTGGGGGCAAGAGACCCAGTACTTC
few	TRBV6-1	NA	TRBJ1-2	CASSDPDLVGVGNGYTF	TGTGCCAGCAGTGATCCCGACCTGGTGGGGGTGGGCAATGGCTACACCTTC
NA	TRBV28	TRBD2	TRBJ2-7	CASRMGGGTREQYF	TGTGCCAGCAGGATGGGGGGGGGGACGCGGGAGCAGTACTTC
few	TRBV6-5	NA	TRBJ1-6	CASSYSGGDSPLHF	TGTGCCAGCAGTTACTCCGGGGGTGATTCACCCCTCCACTTT
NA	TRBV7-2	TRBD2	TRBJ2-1	CASSLELASNNEQFF	TGTGCCAGCAGCTTAGAACTAGCGAGTAATAATGAGCAGTTCTTC
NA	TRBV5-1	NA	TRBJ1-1	CASSSSNLNTEAFF	TGCGCCAGCAGCTCTAGCAACTTGAACACTGAAGCTTTCTTT
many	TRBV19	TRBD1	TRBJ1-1	CASRPHRGGMNTEAFF	TGTGCCAGTAGACCCCACAGGGGAGGAATGAACACTGAAGCTTTCTTT
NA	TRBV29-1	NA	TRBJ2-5	CSVAGVVGETQYF	TGCAGCGTCGCCGGAGTTGTGGGCGAGACCCAGTACTTC
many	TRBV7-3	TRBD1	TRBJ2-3	CASRPDRGHTDTQYF	TGTGCCAGCAGGCCAGACAGGGGTCATACAGATACGCAGTATTTT
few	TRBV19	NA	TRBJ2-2	CASSSEWSGELFF	TGTGCCAGTAGTTCCGAGTGGAGCGGGGAGCTGTTTTTT
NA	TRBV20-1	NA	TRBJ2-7	CSARQDSYEQYF	TGCAGTGCTAGGCAGGACTCCTACGAGCAGTACTTC
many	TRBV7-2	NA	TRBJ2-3	CASSFWGAEDTQYF	TGTGCCAGCAGCTTTTGGGGGGCAGAGGATACGCAGTATTTT
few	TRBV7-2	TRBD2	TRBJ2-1	CASSLRLAGQFF	TGTGCCAGCAGCTTGAGACTAGCGGGGCAGTTCTTC
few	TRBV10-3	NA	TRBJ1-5	CAISRQDNQPQHF	TGTGCCATCAGCCGTCAAGACAATCAGCCCCAGCATTTT